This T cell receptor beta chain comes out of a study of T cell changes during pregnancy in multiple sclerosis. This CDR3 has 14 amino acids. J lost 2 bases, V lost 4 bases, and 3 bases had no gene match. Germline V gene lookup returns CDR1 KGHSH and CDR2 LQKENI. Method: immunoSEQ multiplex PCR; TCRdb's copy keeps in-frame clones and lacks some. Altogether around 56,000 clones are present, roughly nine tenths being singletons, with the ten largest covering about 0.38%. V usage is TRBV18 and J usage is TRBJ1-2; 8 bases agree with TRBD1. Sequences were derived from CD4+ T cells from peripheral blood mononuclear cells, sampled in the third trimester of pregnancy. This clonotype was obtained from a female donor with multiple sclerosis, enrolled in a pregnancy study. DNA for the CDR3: TGTGCCAGCTCACTTCGGACAGGGAACTATGGCTACACCTTC. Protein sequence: CASSLRTGNYGYTF.